Following are 18 T cell receptor beta chains from one sample sequenced in a study of shared clonotypes between healthy human individuals. Profiled with immunoSEQ multiplex PCR; TCRdb holds only in-frame clones, not every one. The sample carries millions of clones, about 95% recorded once. As defined, naive CD8 cells were CD45RO-negative and positively selected for CCR7, with terminally differentiated effector memory CD45RA+ cells excluded. What was sequenced was naive CD8+ T cells sorted from blood. Receptors originate from a man younger than 30 in good health.

V usage is TRBV4-3 and J usage is TRBJ2-7, with 7 positions matching TRBD1. Germline values: CDR1 LGHNA, CDR2 YSLEER. The V segment lost 2 bases and the J segment 4 bases; nucleotides outside the gene matches: 8. The CDR3 is made up of 15 amino acids. The CDR3 here is CASSQYLTGWYEQYF. The CDR3 DNA reads as TGCGCCAGCAGCCAATACCTGACAGGGTGGTACGAGCAGTACTTC.

V and J are TRBV11-2 and TRBJ2-2, with unresolved D. Trimming cost V 6 bases and J 3 bases, with 5 bases left between them. Per the germline V gene, CDR1 is SGHAT and CDR2 is FQNNGV. CDR3 size: 12 residues. This CDR3 is CASSRYTGELFF. The CDR3 bases are TGTGCCAGCAGTCGTTACACCGGGGAGCTGTTTTTT.

The DNA of the CDR3 is TGTGCCAGCAGCTGGACAGGGGAGAGTACCGGGGAGCTGTTTTTT. Amino acid sequence: CASSWTGESTGELFF. V usage is TRBV2 and J usage is TRBJ2-2; 9 positions match TRBD1. V was pared by 6 bases and J by 5 bases, with 7 bases of the junction left unmatched. Germline V CDR1 and CDR2: SNHLY, FYNNEI. This CDR3 region has 15 residues.

This chain connects TRBV10-3 to TRBJ1-4, with 7 nucleotides matching TRBD1. The CDR3 contains 13 residues. Germline assignment: CDR1 ENHRY and CDR2 SYGVKD. Trimming removed 10 bases from V and 6 bases from J; junction bases left unmatched: 8. The CDR3 spells CATMQGVDEKLFF. The CDR3 DNA reads as TGTGCCACGATGCAGGGGGTGGATGAAAAACTGTTTTTT.

The rearrangement uses TRBV4-1 and TRBJ1-5; weak D call: TRBD1 (6 bases). CDR3 length: 14 amino acids. The germline V and J ends were trimmed by 3 bases and 5 bases, with 11 bases remaining between them. Germline loops: CDR1 MGHRA, CDR2 YSYEKL. The CDR3 DNA reads as TGCGCCAGCAGCCAGGGGGGCGACGATCAGCCCCAGCATTTT. Its protein is CASSQGGDDQPQHF.

The rearrangement links TRBV5-4 to TRBJ2-7; possible D gene TRBD2, 6 bases. Germline CDR1 is SGHNT and CDR2 is YYREEE (reference sequence). This CDR3 has 16 amino acids. V was cut by 1 base and J by 1 base, with 15 bases left in between. Here the CDR3 DNA reads TGTGCCAGCAGCTTGTCTCTCGCGGGATTGTCCTACGAGCAGTACTTC. This sequence encodes CASSLSLAGLSYEQYF.

V gene TRBV11-2 combines with J gene TRBJ2-2, with a weak D call TRBD2 (5 bases). The CDR3 spans 14 residues. V lost 5 bases, J lost 2 bases, and 9 bases lay in between. Germline CDR1 reads SGHAT; CDR2 reads FQNNGV. The CDR3 bases are TGTGCCAGCAGCCGAACTAGAAACACCGGGGAGCTGTTTTTT. This gives the protein CASSRTRNTGELFF.

The rearrangement uses TRBV10-2 and TRBJ2-7; 8 positions agree with TRBD2. Germline CDR1 is WSHSY and CDR2 is SAAADI. The J segment lost 3 bases and the V segment lost 4 bases, leaving 8 bases of the junction unmatched. The CDR3 extends over 15 amino acids. DNA for the CDR3: TGCGCCAGCAGTGTCCCGGGACTAGAGGGCTACGAGCAGTACTTC. This sequence encodes CASSVPGLEGYEQYF.

The chain combines TRBV5-4 with TRBJ2-2; D tentatively fits TRBD1 or TRBD2 (6 bases each). With 4 bases removed from V and 0 bases from J, the gap between germline ends came to 22 bases. Germline V gene lookup returns CDR1 SGHNT and CDR2 YYREEE (reference sequence). The CDR3 length is 19 residues. CDR3: CASSPLIWGASSNTGELFF. The DNA of the CDR3 is TGTGCCAGCAGCCCCCTCATCTGGGGGGCCTCGTCGAACACCGGGGAGCTGTTTTTT.

The chain couples TRBV5-1 to TRBJ2-1; 11 bases map to TRBD2. CDR3 length: 17 amino acids. From germline, CDR1 is SGHRS and CDR2 YFSETQ. The V segment lost 4 bases and the J segment 4 bases; nucleotides outside the gene matches: 10. CDR3 sequence (DNA): TGCGCCAGCAGCCCGCCGACTAGCGGGGTTTCATACAATGAGCAGTTCTTC. It encodes CASSPPTSGVSYNEQFF.

The CDR3 region is CASSQDPVLPGSPLHF. CDR3 coding DNA: TGCGCCAGCAGCCAAGATCCGGTTTTGCCCGGTTCACCCCTCCACTTT. V and J are TRBV4-3 and TRBJ1-6; D ambiguous. Between the trimmed V and J ends, which lost 0 bases and 9 bases, there was a span of 15 bases. This CDR3 comprises 16 residues. CDR1 is LGHNA and CDR2 is YSLEER in the germline V gene.

The chain uses TRBV27 and TRBJ2-7; possible D gene TRBD1, 5 bases. V lost 3 bases, J lost 0 bases, and 9 bases lay in between. Germline lookup yields CDR1 MNHEY and CDR2 SMNVEV (reference sequence). The CDR3 loop spans 14 amino acids. The chain's CDR3 is CASSFTQDSYEQYF. The CDR3 DNA sequence: TGTGCCAGCAGTTTTACACAGGACTCCTACGAGCAGTACTTC.

Turning to this clone: The identical CDR3 is also encoded by other nucleotide sequences in the sample. This rearrangement joins TRBV4-1 to TRBJ2-7; D might be TRBD1 (6 bases). The CDR3 loop spans 14 amino acids. Germline CDR1 and CDR2: MGHRA and YSYEKL. Deletions cut 1 base from V and 3 bases from J, with 10 bases between. CDR3 sequence reads: CASSQVRTDYEQYF. In nucleotides, the CDR3 is TGCGCCAGCAGCCAAGTCAGGACAGACTACGAGCAGTACTTC.

CDR3 bases: TGTGCCAGTAGCAACAGGGGGATGGGGTACGAGCAGTACTTC. It yields the protein CASSNRGMGYEQYF. V and J are TRBV19 and TRBJ2-7; 8 positions match TRBD1. The V segment lost 6 bases and the J segment 4 bases; nucleotides outside the gene matches: 8. The CDR3 totals 14 residues. The V gene's germline CDR1 is LNHDA and CDR2 SQIVND (reference sequence).

This rearrangement joins TRBV7-9 to TRBJ1-1; tentative D call: TRBD1 (6 bases). The CDR3 loop spans 15 amino acids. Per the germline V gene, CDR1 is SEHNR and CDR2 is FQNEAQ (reference sequence). V was pared by 2 bases and J by 0 bases, with 10 bases between. The CDR3 DNA reads as TGTGCCAGCAGCTTATGGACAGCTCTGAACACTGAAGCTTTCTTT. This translates into CASSLWTALNTEAFF.

This clone has a single count. This chain's CDR3 is CASSPPDTSPYEQYF. As DNA, the CDR3 is TGTGCCAGCTCACCACCGGATACATCTCCCTACGAGCAGTACTTC. The V gene is TRBV18, the J gene TRBJ2-7, with D uncertain. V lost 0 bases, J lost 2 bases, and 11 bases lay in between. Germline CDR1 KGHSH, CDR2 LQKENI. The CDR3 loop spans 15 amino acids.

This chain uses TRBV11-2 with TRBJ2-3, with D perhaps matching TRBD1 or TRBD2 (5 bases each). Germline loops: CDR1 SGHAT, CDR2 FQNNGV. This CDR3 is built from 15 residues. V was trimmed by 6 bases and J by 1 base, leaving 14 bases between them. The CDR3 DNA follows: TGTGCCAGCAGTTGGAGAGGGGATGGCACAGATACGCAGTATTTT. Translated, it gives CASSWRGDGTDTQYF.

V usage is TRBV29-1 and J usage is TRBJ1-3; D remains unclear. This CDR3 has 12 amino acids. The germline V gene has CDR1 SQVTM and CDR2 ANQGSEA. Trimming stripped 5 bases from V and 0 bases from J, with 5 bases between. The CDR3 here is CSVYDSGNTIYF. CDR3 DNA: TGCAGCGTTTACGACTCTGGAAACACCATATATTTT.